The rows below give T cell receptor beta chains drawn from one sample of a study of OX40 agonist ivuxolimab in advanced cancers. The data were produced by immunoSEQ multiplex PCR, yet TCRdb's version contains in-frame clones alone and is incomplete. This sample carries around 100,000 clones, 70% to 90% of them seen once, and the ten largest clones take around 0.16%. The sample here was CD4+ or CD8+ T cells sorted from blood, taken in a trial of the OX40 agonist ivuxolimab. These receptors came from an adult with an advanced solid tumor such as melanoma, head and neck, liver or kidney cancer. The CDR3 runs from the conserved cysteine through the conserved F or W. The order of the fields is J gene, V gene, D gene, clone size, CDR3 protein, CDR3 DNA. A D gene is named only where the DNA matches it firmly. Clone size appears in some rows only: once, few, many, or a class for an expanded clone.

J: TRBJ2-7; V: TRBV5-6; D: TRBD1; size: -; CDR3: CASSGPGTAPYEQYF; DNA: TGTGCCAGCAGCGGTCCCGGGACAGCGCCCTACGAGCAGTACTTC
J: TRBJ2-3; V: TRBV4-1; D: -; size: -; CDR3: CASSSQSTPTDTQYF; DNA: TGCGCCAGCAGCTCCCAATCTACCCCCACAGATACGCAGTATTTT
J: TRBJ1-3; V: TRBV30; D: -; size: -; CDR3: CAWSVPGTQRNTIYF; DNA: TGTGCCTGGAGTGTCCCCGGGACCCAGAGAAACACCATATATTTT
J: TRBJ2-7; V: TRBV5-1; D: TRBD2; size: -; CDR3: CASSLSPSGTYEQYF; DNA: TGCGCCAGCAGCTTGAGTCCTAGCGGGACCTACGAGCAGTACTTC
J: TRBJ2-7; V: TRBV18; D: -; size: -; CDR3: CASSAIDRQAVF; DNA: TGTGCCAGCTCTGCGATAGACAGACAGGCAGTATTC
J: TRBJ2-1; V: TRBV11-2; D: TRBD2; size: -; CDR3: CASSPRTSGRLGNEQFF; DNA: TGTGCCAGCAGCCCCCGGACTAGCGGGAGACTGGGCAATGAGCAGTTCTTC
J: TRBJ1-3; V: TRBV30; D: -; size: -; CDR3: CAWSRDSGSGNTIYF; DNA: TGTGCCTGGAGCCGGGACTCCGGCTCTGGAAACACCATATATTTT
J: TRBJ2-7; V: TRBV4-1; D: -; size: once; CDR3: CASSQPRTAYTPYEQYF; DNA: TGCGCCAGCAGCCAACCCAGGACGGCGTATACCCCCTACGAGCAGTACTTC
J: TRBJ2-3; V: TRBV30; D: TRBD2; size: -; CDR3: CAWSVQGRAGVADTQYF; DNA: TGTGCCTGGAGTGTCCAAGGAAGAGCGGGAGTGGCAGATACGCAGTATTTT
J: TRBJ2-7; V: TRBV9; D: TRBD1; size: few; CDR3: CASSRQGGHEQYF; DNA: TGTGCCAGCAGCAGACAGGGGGGCCACGAGCAGTACTTC
J: TRBJ2-7; V: TRBV5-1; D: -; size: -; CDR3: CASSRGGGRLDEQYF; DNA: TGCGCCAGCAGCCGAGGTGGGGGCCGGTTAGACGAGCAGTACTTC
J: TRBJ2-7; V: TRBV5-4; D: TRBD2; size: -; CDR3: CASSSGLAGAAYEQYF; DNA: TGTGCCAGCAGCTCGGGACTAGCGGGAGCAGCCTACGAGCAGTACTTC
J: TRBJ1-2; V: TRBV19; D: TRBD1; size: once; CDR3: CASSIGQGEGYGYTF; DNA: TGTGCCAGTAGTATAGGACAGGGGGAAGGCTATGGCTACACCTTC
J: TRBJ2-1; V: TRBV5-1; D: TRBD2; size: -; CDR3: CASSLGLAGGNEQFF; DNA: TGCGCCAGCAGCTTGGGACTAGCGGGAGGTAATGAGCAGTTCTTC
J: TRBJ1-2; V: TRBV19; D: -; size: -; CDR3: CASSITSASRVGYTF; DNA: TGTGCCAGTAGTATTACGTCCGCGTCTCGGGTTGGCTACACCTTC
J: TRBJ1-1; V: TRBV6-1; D: -; size: few; CDR3: CASSEPGLNTEAFF; DNA: TGTGCCAGCAGTGAACCAGGGTTAAACACTGAAGCTTTCTTT
J: TRBJ1-1; V: TRBV19; D: TRBD1; size: -; CDR3: CASKVSGGTNTEAFF; DNA: TGTGCCAGTAAGGTTTCAGGGGGAACAAACACTGAAGCTTTCTTT
J: TRBJ1-4; V: TRBV7-9; D: -; size: -; CDR3: CASSLRQERNEKLFF; DNA: TGTGCCAGCAGCTTGCGACAGGAACGGAATGAAAAACTGTTTTTT
J: TRBJ1-2; V: TRBV5-1; D: -; size: -; CDR3: CASRTEGGSGYTF; DNA: TGCGCCAGCAGAACTGAAGGGGGGAGCGGCTACACCTTC
J: TRBJ2-1; V: TRBV9; D: TRBD2; size: -; CDR3: CASSPRTSDEQFF; DNA: TGTGCCAGCAGCCCCCGGACTAGCGATGAGCAGTTCTTC
J: TRBJ1-1; V: TRBV28; D: -; size: -; CDR3: CASRPAAFGAFF; DNA: TGTGCCAGCAGGCCGGCGGCGTTTGGAGCTTTCTTT
J: TRBJ1-1; V: TRBV10-3; D: TRBD1; size: few; CDR3: CAISESRQGNRNTEAFF; DNA: TGTGCCATCAGTGAGTCAAGACAGGGGAATAGGAACACTGAAGCTTTCTTT
J: TRBJ2-1; V: TRBV30; D: TRBD2; size: once; CDR3: CAWIVAGGPYNEQFF; DNA: TGTGCCTGGATAGTCGCGGGAGGCCCCTACAATGAGCAGTTCTTC
J: TRBJ2-3; V: TRBV28; D: -; size: -; CDR3: CASSAPGGADTQYF; DNA: TGTGCCAGCAGTGCCCCGGGGGGCGCAGATACGCAGTATTTT
J: TRBJ1-2; V: TRBV9; D: -; size: -; CDR3: CASSEGQGNNYGYTF; DNA: TGTGCCAGCAGCGAGGGCCAGGGGAACAACTATGGCTACACCTTC
J: TRBJ2-3; V: TRBV6-6; D: TRBD1; size: -; CDR3: CASSSRDSGTDTQYF; DNA: TGTGCCAGCAGTAGCCGGGACAGCGGCACAGATACGCAGTATTTT
J: TRBJ2-3; V: TRBV5-1; D: TRBD1; size: -; CDR3: CASSLVGQNTDTQYF; DNA: TGCGCCAGCAGCTTGGTGGGACAGAATACAGATACGCAGTATTTT
J: TRBJ2-1; V: TRBV5-4; D: TRBD2; size: -; CDR3: CASSSPGLAGSRQFF; DNA: TGTGCCAGCAGCTCGCCGGGACTAGCGGGTAGTAGGCAGTTCTTC